Shown below are 27 T cell receptor beta chains from a single sample sequenced in a study of neurological immune-mediated disorders. TCRdb processed the 5' RACE reads anew with MiXCR; each CDR3 protein has one entry. Here the sample spans 31,000 or so distinct CDR3 sequences, about 1.6% being singletons. The sample taken for sequencing was PBMCs. Receptor source: a woman in her 30s with multiple sclerosis.

In its sample, this clonotype was seen many times. V and J are TRBV2 and TRBJ1-3, with D uncertain. V lost 6 bases and J lost 0, with 9 bases in between. Germline V gene data show CDR1 as SNHLY and CDR2 as FYNNEI. The CDR3 is 14 residues long. The CDR3 DNA reads TGTGCCAGCAGGGCCATCGGCTCTGGAAACACCATATATTTT. As protein: CASRAIGSGNTIYF.

The table lists this clonotype with many counts. V usage is TRBV5-1 and J usage is TRBJ2-7; 7 positions match TRBD2. V lost 2 bases to trimming and J lost 1 base; unmatched junction nucleotides: 3. CDR3 length equals 14 residues. Germline lookup yields CDR1 SGHRS and CDR2 YFSETQ. CDR3: CASSLGGGSYEQYF. The CDR3 nucleotides read TGCGCCAGCAGCTTAGGCGGGGGATCCTACGAGCAGTACTTC. The full variable domain, with the rest looked up from reference TRBV5-1 and TRBJ2-7, is KAGVTQTPRYLIKTRGQQVTLSCSPISGHRSVSWYQQTPGQGLQFLFEYFSETQRNKGNFPGRFSGRQFSNSRSEMNVSTLELGDSALYLCASSLGGGSYEQYFGPGTRLTVT.

This clonotype was seen many times. CDR3 residues: CAGTYADTQYF. The CDR3 DNA reads TGTGCCGGTACTTACGCAGATACGCAGTATTTT. The chain employs TRBV7-2 and TRBJ2-3, with unresolved D. Germline loops: CDR1 SGHTA, CDR2 FQGNSA. The CDR3 is 11 amino acids. Trimming removed 11 bases from V and 4 bases from J, with 10 bases in between.

The sample holds many counts of this clonotype. J is TRBJ1-4 and V is TRBV18; 7 nucleotides line up with TRBD1. V shed 4 bases and J 5 bases; nucleotides not matched to a gene: 1. Germline V gene sequence: CDR1 KGHSH, CDR2 LQKENI. The CDR3 length is 13 residues. In nucleotides, the CDR3 is TGTGCCAGCTCACGGGGACAGAATGAAAAACTGTTTTTT. It codes for CASSRGQNEKLFF.

This clonotype was recorded at least ten times. The chain has TRBV15 and TRBJ2-1; possible D gene TRBD2, 5 bases. Germline V gene lookup returns CDR1 LNHNV and CDR2 YYDKDF (reference sequence). The germline V and J ends were trimmed by 5 bases and 4 bases, with 9 bases remaining between them. The CDR3 contains 13 residues. CDR3 DNA sequence: TGTGCCACCAGCCTTGGGAGATACAATGAGCAGTTCTTC. It translates to CATSLGRYNEQFF.

This clonotype was picked up many times. The chain joins TRBV7-9 to TRBJ2-7; D might be TRBD2 (6 bases). The CDR3 sequence is 14 residues long. Trimming stripped 5 bases from V and 2 bases from J, with 13 bases between. Germline values: CDR1 SEHNR, CDR2 FQNEAQ (reference sequence). CDR3: CASSHGLRTYEQYF. In DNA form, the CDR3 reads TGTGCCAGCAGCCATGGACTACGGACCTACGAGCAGTACTTC.

Turning to this clonotype: Without the conserved terminal phenylalanine or tryptophan, this CDR3 likely stems from a read error. The V gene is TRBV4-3, the J gene TRBJ1-2; no clear D. Germline CDR1 LGHNA, CDR2 YSLEER. The CDR3 has 14 residues. The V gene lost 0 bases and the J gene lost 9 bases, with 14 bases spanning the gap. The CDR3 spells CASSQDERAGRYTV. As DNA, the CDR3 is TGCGCCAGCAGCCAAGATGAAAGGGCAGGCCGCTACACCGTC.

In this sample, this clonotype turned up a few times. V and J are TRBV27 and TRBJ2-3; D is unresolved. With 0 bases removed from V and 2 bases from J, the gap between germline ends came to 6 bases. This CDR3 comprises 14 residues. Germline V gene data show CDR1 as MNHEY and CDR2 as SMNVEV (reference sequence). This CDR3 reads CASSLSGNTDTQYF. The CDR3 DNA reads TGTGCCAGCAGTTTATCAGGCAACACAGATACGCAGTATTTT.

This clonotype was detected ten times or more. The chain links TRBV29-1 to TRBJ1-5; D perhaps matches TRBD1 (5 bases). V lost 1 base and J lost 3, with 7 bases in between. CDR1 SQVTM and CDR2 ANQGSEA come from the germline V gene. The CDR3 sequence is 13 residues long. The CDR3 region is CSVEAGYNQPQHF. CDR3 sequence (DNA): TGCAGCGTTGAAGCAGGGTACAATCAGCCCCAGCATTTT.

The sample holds many counts of this clonotype. This chain joins TRBV7-2 and TRBJ2-3; 8 nucleotides line up with TRBD2. The V gene end was trimmed by 4 bases and the J gene end by 1 base; junction bases not matched to a gene: 4. The CDR3 contains 15 residues. The germline gives CDR1 SGHTA, CDR2 FQGNSA. The CDR3 loop reads CASSSQRGRTDTQYF. CDR3 DNA sequence: TGTGCCAGCAGCTCTCAGCGGGGGCGCACAGATACGCAGTATTTT.

This clonotype showed up many times. V is TRBV5-1 and J is TRBJ1-5; unclear D gene. The germline V gene has CDR1 SGHRS and CDR2 YFSETQ. V lost 3 bases, J lost 0 bases, and 7 bases lay in between. This CDR3 comprises 14 residues. CDR3 protein: CASSSLYSNQPQHF. Here the CDR3 DNA reads TGCGCCAGCAGCTCGCTGTATAGCAATCAGCCCCAGCATTTT.

This clonotype has a count of ten or more. The CDR3 spells CASSLAGAGHNEQFF. The DNA of the CDR3 is TGCGCCAGCAGCTTGGCGGGGGCGGGCCACAATGAGCAGTTCTTC. The V gene is TRBV5-1, the J gene TRBJ2-1, with D perhaps assigned TRBD1 or TRBD2 (6 bases each). The V and J ends lost 0 bases and 5 bases respectively, with 12 bases between them. Germline CDR1 SGHRS, CDR2 YFSETQ. The CDR3 length is 15 residues.

Many counts were recorded for this clonotype. The chain recombines TRBV5-1 with TRBJ2-3, with 9 bases lining up with TRBD2. Germline V gives CDR1 SGHRS, CDR2 YFSETQ. The CDR3 is 16 amino acids. J lost 0 bases, V lost 0 bases, and 2 bases had no gene match. The CDR3 loop is CASSLVAGASTDTQYF. The CDR3 DNA is TGCGCCAGCAGCTTGGTAGCGGGGGCGAGCACAGATACGCAGTATTTT.

In its sample, this clonotype was seen many times. This CDR3 is CASSYSGLNQPQHF. CDR3 coding DNA: TGTGCCAGCAGTTACTCAGGGCTCAATCAGCCCCAGCATTTT. The chain joins TRBV6-5 to TRBJ1-5; D unresolved. Trimming left V 0 bases short and J 3 bases short, with 6 bases between. CDR3 size: 14 residues. The germline V gene encodes CDR1 MNHEY and CDR2 SVGAGI.

At least ten counts were recorded for this clonotype. The chain links TRBV20-1 to TRBJ1-1; 9 bases agree with TRBD1. This CDR3 is 12 amino acids long. Germline V gene lookup returns CDR1 DFQATT and CDR2 SNEGSKA (reference sequence). The J segment lost 11 bases and the V segment lost 0 bases, leaving 4 bases of the junction unmatched. This chain's CDR3 is CSAREGDRVAFF. The CDR3 bases are TGCAGTGCTAGAGAAGGGGACAGGGTCGCTTTCTTT.

In its sample, this clonotype was seen many times. This sequence joins TRBV3-1 and TRBJ1-2, with D perhaps TRBD1 (6 bases). V lost 4 bases and J lost 0, with 12 bases in between. In germline, CDR1 is LGHDT, CDR2 YNNKEL (reference sequence). This CDR3 comprises 15 residues. CDR3 coding DNA: TGTGCCAGCAGCCTGACGGACAGAGCTAACTATGGCTACACCTTC. Amino acids: CASSLTDRANYGYTF. The full variable domain, with the rest looked up from reference TRBV3-1 and TRBJ1-2, is DTAVSQTPKYLVTQMGNDKSIKCEQNLGHDTMYWYKQDSKKFLKIMFSYNNKELIINETVPNRFSPKSPDKAHLNLHINSLELGDSAVYFCASSLTDRANYGYTFGSGTRLTVV.

This clonotype came up many times. The V call is TRBV12-3 or TRBV12-4, the J call TRBJ1-2; D call uncertain. The CDR3 consists of 13 residues. V shed 1 base and J shed 3 bases, with 6 bases lying between them. DNA for the CDR3: TGTGCCAGCAGTTTAGAGGTCGACTATGGCTACACCTTC. It is translated as CASSLEVDYGYTF.

The sample holds many counts of this clonotype. The CDR3 DNA reads TGCGCCAGCAGCTTGGAGGGTATTACTGAAGCTTTCTTT. It encodes CASSLEGITEAFF. V gene TRBV5-1 combines with J gene TRBJ1-1, with D unclear. Germline CDR1 reads SGHRS; CDR2 reads YFSETQ. The CDR3 spans 13 residues. Trimming left V 0 bases short and J 5 bases short, with 8 bases between.

This clonotype was counted ten times or more. The V call is TRBV12-3 or TRBV12-4, the J call TRBJ1-2; D may be TRBD1 (5 bases). Deletions cut 0 bases from V and 2 bases from J, with 7 bases between. The CDR3 sequence is 14 residues long. CDR3: CASSLAGANYGYTF. DNA for the CDR3: TGTGCCAGCAGTTTAGCAGGGGCAAACTATGGCTACACCTTC.

V and J are TRBV12-3 or TRBV12-4 and TRBJ2-7; 8 bases are shared with TRBD2. The CDR3 covers 15 residues. J was trimmed by 4 bases and V by 6 bases; bases with no gene match: 11. CDR3 loop: CASSPRGGADYEQYF. The CDR3, as DNA: TGTGCCAGCAGCCCCCGGGGGGGCGCGGATTACGAGCAGTACTTC.

The chain recombines TRBV7-9 with TRBJ1-1; 9 nucleotides agree with TRBD1. J gave up 8 bases and V 1 base, and 5 bases lay outside the gene matches. The CDR3 consists of 14 residues. Germline V CDR1 and CDR2: SEHNR, FQNEAQ (reference sequence). CDR3 DNA sequence: TGTGCCAGCAGCTTAGTCGGGACAGGGAAGGAAGCTTTCTTT. Amino acids: CASSLVGTGKEAFF.

This clonotype was counted at least ten times. The rearrangement links TRBV5-1 to TRBJ2-3; 9 bases fit TRBD1. The germline CDR1 and CDR2 sequences are SGHRS and YFSETQ. The CDR3 is made up of 14 amino acids. J lost 4 bases, V lost 1 base, and 1 base had no gene match. CDR3 bases: TGCGCCAGCAGCTTGAGACAGGGGGCAGATACGCAGTATTTT. The encoded protein is CASSLRQGADTQYF.

This clonotype was detected many times. One end of the junction varies from germline; a read error may be responsible. This rearrangement joins TRBV20-1 to TRBJ1-2; D is uncertain. The CDR3 contains 11 residues. In germline, CDR1 is DFQATT, CDR2 SNEGSKA (reference sequence). CDR3 in amino acids: CSAPLEGTLAF. The CDR3 region has the DNA TGCAGTGCTCCTCTGGAAGGCACCCTCGCCTTC.

This clonotype was seen at least ten times. The chain is built from TRBV29-1 and TRBJ2-3; D uncertain. Germline V gene sequence: CDR1 SQVTM, CDR2 ANQGSEA. CDR3 size: 12 residues. The germline V and J ends were trimmed by 2 bases and 1 base, with 4 bases remaining between them. For the CDR3, the DNA is TGCAGCGTTGAAAAGGGCACAGATACGCAGTATTTT. This codes for CSVEKGTDTQYF.

This clonotype was counted at least ten times. The gene calls are TRBV20-1 and TRBJ1-2; no clear D. Germline values: CDR1 DFQATT, CDR2 SNEGSKA (reference sequence). V was cut by 5 bases and J by 4 bases, with 8 bases left in between. The CDR3 is 11 amino acids. Here the CDR3 DNA reads TGCAGTGCTTCGGACCTCTATGGCTACACCTTC. This codes for CSASDLYGYTF.

This clonotype came up many times. The gene calls are TRBV21-1 and TRBJ1-2; the tabulated D call, TRBD1, remains unverified against the DNA. TRBV21-1 is assigned pseudogene status. There are 18 residues in the CDR3. CDR3 loop: CASSTPPPCRKGSYGYTF. The CDR3 DNA reads as TGTGCCAGCAGCACCCCCCCACCTTGCAGGAAAGGGAGTTATGGCTACACCTTC.

This clonotype was picked up many times. V and J are TRBV27 and TRBJ2-1; 12 bases fit TRBD2. Germline V gene sequence: CDR1 MNHEY, CDR2 SMNVEV (reference sequence). The ends lost 5 bases at V and 8 bases at J; junction bases unmatched: 7. This CDR3 contains 15 residues. DNA for the CDR3: TGTGCCAGCAGTATACTAGCGGGGGGTACGGATGAGCAGTTCTTC. It specifies CASSILAGGTDEQFF.